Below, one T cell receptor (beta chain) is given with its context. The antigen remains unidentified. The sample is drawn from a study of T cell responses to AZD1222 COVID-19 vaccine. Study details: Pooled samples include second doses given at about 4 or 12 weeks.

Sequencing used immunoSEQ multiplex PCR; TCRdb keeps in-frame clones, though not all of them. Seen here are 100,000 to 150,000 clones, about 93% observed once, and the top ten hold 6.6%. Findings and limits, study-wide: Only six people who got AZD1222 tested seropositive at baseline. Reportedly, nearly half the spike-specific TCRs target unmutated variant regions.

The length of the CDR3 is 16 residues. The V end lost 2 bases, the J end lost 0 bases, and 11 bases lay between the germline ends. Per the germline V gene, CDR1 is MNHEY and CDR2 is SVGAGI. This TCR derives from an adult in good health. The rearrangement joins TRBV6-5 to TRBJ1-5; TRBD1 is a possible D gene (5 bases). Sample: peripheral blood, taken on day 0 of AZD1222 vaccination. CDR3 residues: CASSYEGSSSNQPQHF. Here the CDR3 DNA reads TGTGCCAGCAGTTACGAGGGGAGTAGTAGCAATCAGCCCCAGCATTTT.